This T cell receptor (beta chain) was captured by sequencing in a study of T cell changes during pregnancy in multiple sclerosis (dated by TCRdb to the late 2010s). Some background on the complete study: The study looked at changes in the T cell repertoire across pregnancy in women with multiple sclerosis.

V and J are truncated by 2 bases and 2 bases respectively, leaving an intervening sequence of 8 bases. For CDR1 and CDR2, the germline V gene lists MGHRA and YSYEKL. There are 14 amino acids in the CDR3, from cysteine to phenylalanine inclusive. Only the CDR3 portion is preserved as DNA: 42 bases, with reading frame beginning at the first base. The protocol used for the library was the immunoSEQ multiplex PCR assay. TCRdb took this table from immuneACCESS and kept in-frame rearrangements with V and J called. Such tables lack part of the clones; where checked against another copy, unresolved V genes explain under half of the gap, and the rest is unexplained. The sample table holds approximately 38,000 clones, of which roughly 94% were seen once. The ten biggest clones cover 1.5% to 2% of the sample. Worth noting for this clone: Its binding antigen is unknown. No quality values exist for individual bases; no much larger clone is one base distant.

The sequence was obtained from a female donor with multiple sclerosis, enrolled in a pregnancy study. Material: peripheral blood, obtained in the third trimester of pregnancy. Recombination linked TRBV4-1 to TRBJ2-3; D gene: possibly TRBD1, on 6 matching bases. At the DNA level, the sequence is TGCGCCAGCAGCCAAAGGACAGACACAGATACGCAGTATTTT. Translated, this gives CASSQRTDTDTQYF.